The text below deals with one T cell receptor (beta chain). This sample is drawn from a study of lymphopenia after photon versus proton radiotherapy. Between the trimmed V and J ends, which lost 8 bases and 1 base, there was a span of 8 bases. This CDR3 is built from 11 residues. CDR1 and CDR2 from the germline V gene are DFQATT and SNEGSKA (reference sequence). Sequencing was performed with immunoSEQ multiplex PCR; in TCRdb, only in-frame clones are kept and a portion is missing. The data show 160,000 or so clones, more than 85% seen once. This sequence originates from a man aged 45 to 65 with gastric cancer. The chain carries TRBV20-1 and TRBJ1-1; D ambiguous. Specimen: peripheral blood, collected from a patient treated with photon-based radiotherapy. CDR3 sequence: CSNIKNTEAFF. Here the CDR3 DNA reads TGCAGTAACATAAAGAACACTGAAGCTTTCTTT.